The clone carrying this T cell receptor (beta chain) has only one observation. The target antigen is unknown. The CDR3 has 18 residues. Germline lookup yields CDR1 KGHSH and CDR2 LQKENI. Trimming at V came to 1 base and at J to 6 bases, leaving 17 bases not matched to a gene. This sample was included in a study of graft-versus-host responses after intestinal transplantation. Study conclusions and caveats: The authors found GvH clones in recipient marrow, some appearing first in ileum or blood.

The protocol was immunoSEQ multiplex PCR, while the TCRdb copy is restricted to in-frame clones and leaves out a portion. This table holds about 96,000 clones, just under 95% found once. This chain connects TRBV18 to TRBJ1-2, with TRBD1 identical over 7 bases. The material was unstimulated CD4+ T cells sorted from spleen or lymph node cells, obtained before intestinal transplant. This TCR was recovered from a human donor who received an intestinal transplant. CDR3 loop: CASSPLGLDRDRMDGYTF. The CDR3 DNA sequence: TGTGCCAGCTCACCACTGGGATTAGACCGGGACAGAATGGATGGCTACACCTTC.